Following are 32 T cell receptor beta chains from one sample sequenced in a study of T cell repertoires in cytomegalovirus infection. Each CDR3 protein is one row after TCRdb ran MiXCR on the reads. The top ten clones hold 13% of a sample with approximately 730,000 distinct CDR3 sequences, roughly 28% of them seen once. Their recognized antigens are unknown. This sample comprised cultured CD8+ T cells from PBMCs, obtained from culture after CMV antigen stimulation. Receptors were obtained from a human donor in good health (CMV status not recorded). Some clones in this sample may be carry-over from other donors' samples.

The chain is built from TRBV28 and TRBJ2-5, with D possibly being TRBD1 or TRBD2 (6 bases each). CDR1 is MDHEN, CDR2 SYDVKM, per germline. CDR3 length equals 16 residues. V lost 3 bases and J lost 2, with 16 bases in between. The CDR3 DNA sequence: TGTGCCAGCAGTTTTCCCGACCGGGGGCAACAAGAGACCCAGTACTTC. Translation gives CASSFPDRGQQETQYF.

This clonotype was seen a handful of times. This chain uses TRBV10-3 with TRBJ1-5; D is unclear. Germline assignment: CDR1 ENHRY and CDR2 SYGVKD. Trimming took 4 bases from V and 0 from J, leaving 10 bases between them. CDR3 length: 15 amino acids. The CDR3 spells CAISGSPDSNQPQHF. CDR3 nucleotide sequence: TGTGCCATCAGTGGGTCCCCCGATAGCAATCAGCCCCAGCATTTT.

V usage is TRBV6-6 and J usage is TRBJ1-1, with no clear D. Germline loops: CDR1 MNHNY, CDR2 SVGAGI (reference sequence). Trimming shortened V by 2 bases and J by 12 bases, and 16 bases separated the two germline ends. CDR3 length equals 13 residues. The CDR3 nucleotides are TGTGCCAGCAGTTACGCACCCGCCGTCGCTACTTTCTTT. Protein sequence: CASSYAPAVATFF.

V is TRBV29-1 and J is TRBJ1-1; possible D gene TRBD1, 5 bases. Germline CDR1 reads SQVTM; CDR2 reads ANQGSEA. Trimming pared 7 bases from V and 0 bases from J, leaving 33 bases between. This CDR3 has 20 amino acids. The DNA of the CDR3 is TGCAGCGCCTACGGGACCCGGGGCCAGACCCCTCACCTAATGAACACTGAAGCTTTCTTT. It specifies CSAYGTRGQTPHLMNTEAFF. Full variable domain (rest looked up from reference TRBV29-1 and TRBJ1-1): SAVISQKPSRDICQRGTSLTIQCQVDSQVTMMFWYRQQPGQSLTLIATANQGSEATYESGFVIDKFPISRPNLTFSTLTVSNMSPEDSSIYLCSAYGTRGQTPHLMNTEAFFGQGTRLTVV.

This clonotype was counted many times. The genes are TRBV7-2 and TRBJ2-1, with 12 positions matching TRBD2. The length of the CDR3 is 15 residues. V was pared by 6 bases and J by 9 bases, with 9 bases of the junction left unmatched. Germline CDR1 is SGHTA and CDR2 is FQGNSA. CDR3 DNA sequence: TGTGCCAGCAGTCCTCTAGCGGGAGGGCCGAGTGAGCAGTTCTTC. Translation gives CASSPLAGGPSEQFF.

This clonotype was found a few times. The gene calls are TRBV12-3 or TRBV12-4 and TRBJ1-1; D unresolved. This CDR3 spans 15 amino acids. With 5 bases removed from V and 4 bases from J, the gap between germline ends came to 17 bases. CDR3 amino acids: CASSLQPSGVTEAFF. The DNA for the CDR3 is TGTGCCAGCAGTCTACAGCCCTCCGGGGTCACTGAAGCTTTCTTT.

The chain has TRBV27 and TRBJ1-1, with D hard to call. Trimming removed 8 bases from V and 5 bases from J, with 9 bases in between. CDR3 length: 11 amino acids. Germline CDR1 MNHEY, CDR2 SMNVEV (reference sequence). The CDR3 protein is CASHAGTEAFF. CDR3 DNA sequence: TGTGCCAGCCATGCTGGTACTGAAGCTTTCTTT.

Only a few counts were recorded for this clonotype. The CDR3 bases are TGCGCCAGCAGCCAAGATCCCCAGGGGATGAACACTGAAGCTTTCTTT. Its protein is CASSQDPQGMNTEAFF. J is TRBJ1-1 and V is TRBV4-1; D possibly corresponds to TRBD1 (6 bases). Trimming cost V 0 bases and J 0 bases, with 11 bases left between them. Germline V gene sequence: CDR1 MGHRA, CDR2 YSYEKL. This CDR3 region has 16 residues.

The chain is built from TRBV27 and TRBJ2-1; weak D call: TRBD1 (5 bases). Germline V lookup: CDR1 MNHEY, CDR2 SMNVEV (reference sequence). This CDR3 spans 15 amino acids. V was pared by 5 bases and J by 0 bases, with 11 bases between. For the CDR3, the DNA is TGTGCCAGCAGTGTTGACAGCAGCTCCTACAATGAGCAGTTCTTC. The encoded protein is CASSVDSSSYNEQFF.

This clonotype was seen a handful of times. This chain joins TRBV2 and TRBJ1-2; 9 nucleotides match TRBD1. With V trimmed by 6 bases and J by 4 bases, 9 bases remained unmatched. The CDR3 sequence is 15 residues long. The germline V gene has CDR1 SNHLY and CDR2 FYNNEI. CDR3 loop: CASSLNTGGAYGYTF. The CDR3 DNA sequence: TGTGCCAGCAGCCTCAATACAGGGGGCGCCTATGGCTACACCTTC.

This clonotype has a count of ten or more. The chain joins TRBV6-1 to TRBJ2-2, with D possibly called TRBD1 or TRBD2 (5 bases each). Trimming pared 7 bases from V and 4 bases from J, leaving 16 bases between. This CDR3 has 15 amino acids. Per the germline V gene, CDR1 is MNHNS and CDR2 is SASEGT. In nucleotides, the CDR3 is TGTGCCAGCACCACCAAGCCGGGGACCACCGGGGAGCTGTTTTTT. This translates into CASTTKPGTTGELFF.

The chain is built from TRBV7-9 and TRBJ1-6, with unresolved D. Germline CDR1 and CDR2: SEHNR and FQNEAQ (reference sequence). V lost 4 bases and J lost 6, with 10 bases in between. CDR3 size: 14 residues. CDR3 DNA: TGTGCCAGCAGCTGGCGGGTCAGTAATTCACCCCTCCACTTT. Amino acids: CASSWRVSNSPLHF.

The CDR3 sequence: CASSLPGTEPDTEAFF. As DNA, the CDR3 is TGCGCCAGCAGCTTGCCCGGGACAGAGCCCGACACTGAAGCTTTCTTT. This chain links TRBV5-1 with TRBJ1-1; 7 nucleotides match TRBD1. The CDR3 runs 16 residues. After removal of 1 base from V and 3 bases from J, the junction contained 9 bases not matched to a gene. Germline V gene data show CDR1 as SGHRS and CDR2 as YFSETQ.

A single count supports this clonotype. The V call is TRBV7-9, the J call TRBJ2-1; possible D gene TRBD2, 6 bases. Germline CDR1 is SEHNR and CDR2 is FQNEAQ (reference sequence). The CDR3 has 15 amino acids. Trimming shortened V by 2 bases and J by 8 bases, and 16 bases separated the two germline ends. The CDR3 here is CASSLLGLRGDEQFF. CDR3 sequence (DNA): TGTGCCAGCAGCTTATTGGGACTTAGGGGCGATGAGCAGTTCTTC. The full variable domain, completed using reference TRBV7-9 and TRBJ2-1, is DTGVSQNPRHKITKRGQNVTFRCDPISEHNRLYWYRQTLGQGPEFLTYFQNEAQLEKSRLLSDRFSAERPKGSFSTLEIQRTEQGDSAMYLCASSLLGLRGDEQFFGPGTRLTVL.

A few counts support this clonotype. J is TRBJ2-2 and V is TRBV7-6, with 10 bases matching TRBD2. The V gene end was trimmed by 5 bases and the J gene end by 5 bases; junction bases not matched to a gene: 14. This CDR3 comprises 18 residues. Germline loops: CDR1 SGHVS, CDR2 FNYEAQ. The CDR3 region is CASSDGGPWTSGTGELFF. The CDR3 region has the DNA TGTGCCAGCAGCGACGGGGGGCCTTGGACTAGCGGTACCGGGGAGCTGTTTTTT.

This clonotype was counted ten times or more. V and J are TRBV7-6 and TRBJ2-3; D unclear. CDR3 length: 13 amino acids. Germline assignment: CDR1 SGHVS and CDR2 FNYEAQ. V lost 2 bases, J lost 6 bases, and 9 bases lay in between. The CDR3 nucleotides are TGTGCCAGCAGCTTAACGCTAGGGGATACGCAGTATTTT. Amino acid sequence: CASSLTLGDTQYF.

V and J are TRBV2 and TRBJ2-7, with 8 bases matching TRBD2. V shed 3 bases and J 3 bases; nucleotides not matched to a gene: 4. CDR3 length: 14 amino acids. The germline V gene has CDR1 SNHLY and CDR2 FYNNEI. CDR3 amino acids: CASSEISGVYEQYV. CDR3 nucleotides: TGTGCCAGCAGTGAGATTAGCGGGGTCTACGAGCAGTACGTC.

In its sample, this clonotype was seen a few times. The V gene is TRBV6-5, the J gene TRBJ2-7, with D tentatively TRBD1 (7 bases). The CDR3 covers 14 residues. Germline assignment: CDR1 MNHEY and CDR2 SVGAGI. The V end was cut by 6 bases, the J end by 5 bases, with 17 bases between. CDR3 DNA: TGTGCCAGCAGCCCCTTGAGCAGGGGGGACGAGCAGTACTTC. Protein sequence: CASSPLSRGDEQYF.

V and J are TRBV19 and TRBJ1-1; D is undetermined. Germline lookup yields CDR1 LNHDA and CDR2 SQIVND (reference sequence). V gave up 2 bases and J gave up 4 bases, with 11 bases separating them. The CDR3 totals 14 residues. In nucleotides, the CDR3 is TGTGCCAGTAGTATAACCGATGGGAGCACTGAAGCTTTCTTT. Amino acids: CASSITDGSTEAFF.

This sequence joins TRBV25-1 and TRBJ1-4; D is uncertain. Between the trimmed V and J ends, which lost 6 bases and 5 bases, there was a span of 7 bases. CDR1 is MGHDK, CDR2 SYGVNS, per germline. The CDR3 has 12 residues. The CDR3 here is CASRETNEKLFF. The CDR3 coding sequence is TGTGCCAGCAGGGAGACCAATGAAAAACTGTTTTTT.

The chain employs TRBV7-6 and TRBJ2-3, with D possibly being TRBD1 (6 bases). The CDR3 spans 15 residues. Germline V gene lookup returns CDR1 SGHVS and CDR2 FNYEAQ. Trimming pared 2 bases from V and 0 bases from J, leaving 9 bases between. As DNA, the CDR3 is TGTGCCAGCAGCTTACTGGGGGCTAGCACAGATACGCAGTATTTT. It translates to CASSLLGASTDTQYF. The complete variable domain, with remaining parts taken from reference TRBV7-6 and TRBJ2-3, reads GAGVSQSPRYKVTKRGQDVALRCDPISGHVSLYWYRQALGQGPEFLTYFNYEAQQDKSGLPNDRFSAERPEGSISTLTIQRTEQRDSAMYRCASSLLGASTDTQYFGPGTRLTVL.

The chain joins TRBV27 to TRBJ1-2, with D perhaps TRBD1 (5 bases). V was clipped by 6 bases and J by 4 bases, with 12 bases between them. CDR3 length: 13 amino acids. Germline assignment: CDR1 MNHEY and CDR2 SMNVEV (reference sequence). In nucleotides, the CDR3 is TGTGCCAGCAGAACAGGCGTTCGCTATGGCTACACCTTC. Residues: CASRTGVRYGYTF.

This clonotype was counted between two and nine times. The chain uses TRBV10-2 and TRBJ1-5; D is uncertain. Germline V gene data show CDR1 as WSHSY and CDR2 as SAAADI. The CDR3 consists of 12 residues. The ends were cut back, 8 bases at V and 3 bases at J, with 8 bases in the middle. The CDR3 reads CASGQINQPQHF. CDR3 nucleotide sequence: TGCGCCAGCGGGCAGATCAATCAGCCCCAGCATTTT.

This clonotype was detected a few times. V usage is TRBV4-1 and J usage is TRBJ1-2; D is undetermined. Deletions cut 0 bases from V and 3 bases from J, with 14 bases between. Germline CDR1 MGHRA, CDR2 YSYEKL. The CDR3 is 16 amino acids. As DNA, the CDR3 is TGCGCCAGCAGCCAAGATACCCAGACACCTTACTATGGCTACACCTTC. It translates to CASSQDTQTPYYGYTF.

This chain uses TRBV12-3 or TRBV12-4 with TRBJ2-1; TRBD2 aligns across 8 bases. J was trimmed by 6 bases and V by 3 bases; bases with no gene match: 7. This CDR3 has 15 residues. The CDR3 protein is CASSFGAGGINEQFF. CDR3 in DNA: TGTGCCAGCAGTTTTGGGGCGGGGGGAATCAATGAGCAGTTCTTC.

This chain uses TRBV2 with TRBJ2-5; D ambiguous. V shed 5 bases and J shed 0 bases, with 13 bases lying between them. The CDR3 length is 15 residues. Germline lookup yields CDR1 SNHLY and CDR2 FYNNEI. The DNA for the CDR3 is TGTGCCAGCAGTCCCGACTTGGGGTACCAAGAGACCCAGTACTTC. It translates to CASSPDLGYQETQYF.

This clonotype was counted once. V gene TRBV4-1 combines with J gene TRBJ2-1; D remains unclear. In germline, CDR1 is MGHRA, CDR2 YSYEKL. Trimming stripped 0 bases from V and 5 bases from J, with 8 bases between. The CDR3 spans 14 residues. The CDR3 DNA sequence: TGCGCCAGCAGCCAAGATCTCGGCAACAATGAGCAGTTCTTC. Translated: CASSQDLGNNEQFF.

This clonotype was seen a handful of times. CDR3 in DNA: TGTGCCAGCAAGTCCTGGGAGGGGGGGCCCCAAGAGACCCAGTACTTC. This sequence encodes CASKSWEGGPQETQYF. The chain has TRBV12-3 or TRBV12-4 and TRBJ2-5; TRBD2 is a possible D gene (7 bases). This CDR3 has 16 amino acids. Trimming removed 7 bases at V and 1 base at J, with 19 bases between.

This chain joins TRBV19 and TRBJ2-1; 7 bases map to TRBD1. Germline V gene data show CDR1 as LNHDA and CDR2 as SQIVND (reference sequence). CDR3 length equals 13 residues. V lost 7 bases to trimming and J lost 8 bases; unmatched junction nucleotides: 8. The CDR3 is CASNKQGWDEQFF. In DNA, the CDR3 is TGTGCCAGTAATAAACAGGGGTGGGATGAGCAGTTCTTC.

The J gene is TRBJ2-1, the V gene TRBV19; D is unresolved. The germline CDR1 and CDR2 sequences are LNHDA and SQIVND (reference sequence). This CDR3 is 16 amino acids long. The V gene lost 1 base and the J gene lost 5 bases, with 15 bases spanning the gap. CDR3 bases: TGTGCCAGTAGTATAGTGGTCTTCCAGGAACACAATGAGCAGTTCTTC. Protein sequence: CASSIVVFQEHNEQFF.

This chain links TRBV20-1 with TRBJ2-2; 8 bases are a match to TRBD2. The junction had 7 bases not matched to a gene; V was cut back by 0 bases and J by 7 bases. This CDR3 region has 15 residues. The germline gives CDR1 DFQATT, CDR2 SNEGSKA (reference sequence). CDR3: CSARDPGGGVGELFF. Written as DNA, the CDR3 is TGCAGTGCTAGAGATCCCGGGGGGGGCGTCGGGGAGCTGTTTTTT.

The chain has TRBV6-5 and TRBJ1-3; no definite D call. The CDR3 spans 11 residues. Germline V lookup: CDR1 MNHEY, CDR2 SVGAGI. V lost 8 bases and J 3 bases, leaving 5 bases between the germline ends. The CDR3 spells CASQNGNTIYF. The CDR3 coding sequence is TGTGCCAGCCAGAATGGAAACACCATATATTTT.